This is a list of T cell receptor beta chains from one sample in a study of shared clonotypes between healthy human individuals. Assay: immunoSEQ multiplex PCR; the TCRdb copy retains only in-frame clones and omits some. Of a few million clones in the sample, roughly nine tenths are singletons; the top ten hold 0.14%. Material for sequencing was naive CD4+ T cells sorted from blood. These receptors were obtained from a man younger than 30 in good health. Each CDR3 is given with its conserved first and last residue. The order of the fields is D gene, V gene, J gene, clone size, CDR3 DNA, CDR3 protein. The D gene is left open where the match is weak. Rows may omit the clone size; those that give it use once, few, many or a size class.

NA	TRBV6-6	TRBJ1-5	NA	TGTGCCAGCACCGCAGGCCAGGGGATCAATCAGCCCCAGCATTTT	CASTAGQGINQPQHF
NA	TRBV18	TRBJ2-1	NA	TGTGCCAGCTCACTAGGACGACTCAATGAGCAGTTCTTC	CASSLGRLNEQFF
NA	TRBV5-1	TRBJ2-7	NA	TGCGCCAGCAGCTTGGAACAAGCGGCCACCGAGCAGTACTTC	CASSLEQAATEQYF
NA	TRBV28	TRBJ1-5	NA	TGTGCCAGCAGGCCTCCAGGGTATAGCAATCAGCCCCAGCATTTT	CASRPPGYSNQPQHF
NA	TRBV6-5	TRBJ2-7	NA	TGTGCCAGCAGTTACCGGGACGCCGGCTACGAGCAGTACTTC	CASSYRDAGYEQYF
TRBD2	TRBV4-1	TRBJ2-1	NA	TGCGCCAGCAGCCCCTTGTCCGGGAGGGCATCCTACAATGAGCAGTTCTTC	CASSPLSGRASYNEQFF
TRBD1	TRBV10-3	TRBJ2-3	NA	TGTGCCAACCAGGGGGTGCCCACAGATACGCAGTATTTT	CANQGVPTDTQYF
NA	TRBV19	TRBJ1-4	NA	TGTGCCAGTAGTATAGTAACAGGGAGTGGTCTTAATGAAAAACTGTTTTTT	CASSIVTGSGLNEKLFF
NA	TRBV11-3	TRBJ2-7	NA	TGTGCCAGCAGCTTAGGGCGGGACACTCGGATTGGGAACGAGCAGTACTTC	CASSLGRDTRIGNEQYF
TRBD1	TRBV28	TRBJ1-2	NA	TGTGCCAGCAGTTCTCCCAGGGGGGGTAACTATGGCTACACCTTC	CASSSPRGGNYGYTF
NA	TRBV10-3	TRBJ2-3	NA	TGTGCCATCAGTGATTTAACCGGGACACAATTCACAGATACGCAGTATTTT	CAISDLTGTQFTDTQYF
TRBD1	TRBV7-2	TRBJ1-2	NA	TGTGCCAGCAACACGTTACAGGGGGCGTTAGGCTACACCTTC	CASNTLQGALGYTF
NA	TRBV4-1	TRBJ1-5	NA	TGCGCCAGCAGCCAAGGTGCTTATAATCAGCCCCAGCATTTT	CASSQGAYNQPQHF
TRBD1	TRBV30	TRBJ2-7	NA	TGTGCCTGTCGACAGGGGGCCTCCTACGAGCAGTACTTC	CACRQGASYEQYF
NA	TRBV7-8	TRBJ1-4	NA	TGTGCCAGCAGCTGGGACCTGCGAGTAGCTAATGAAAAACTGTTTTTT	CASSWDLRVANEKLFF
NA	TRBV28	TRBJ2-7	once	TGTGCCAGCATTGGGGGCGGCAGGTTTCTCAGGGAGCAGTACTTC	CASIGGGRFLREQYF
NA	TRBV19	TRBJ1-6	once	TGTGCCAGTAGAGAACATCGCACGGGGAAGAATTCACCCCTCCACTTT	CASREHRTGKNSPLHF
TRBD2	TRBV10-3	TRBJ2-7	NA	TGTGCCATCACCCGGGGACTAGCGGGAGACCCCTACGAGCAGTACTTC	CAITRGLAGDPYEQYF
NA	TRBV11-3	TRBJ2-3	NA	TGTGCCAGCAGCTTAGGTCGAGGTGGCACAGATACGCAGTATTTT	CASSLGRGGTDTQYF
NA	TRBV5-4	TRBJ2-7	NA	TGTGCCAGCAGCTTAGGGGGGGAAACCTACGAGCAGTACTTC	CASSLGGETYEQYF
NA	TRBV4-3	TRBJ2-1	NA	TGCGCCAGCAGCCAAGAATGGCTAGCGAACTACAATGAGCAGTTCTTC	CASSQEWLANYNEQFF
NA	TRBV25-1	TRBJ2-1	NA	TGTGCCAGCAGTGCCCCGCACTACAATGAGCAGTTCTTC	CASSAPHYNEQFF
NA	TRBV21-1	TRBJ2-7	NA	TGTGCCTTCAGCGACGGGGGGAGGTCAGGCGAGCAGTACTTC	CAFSDGGRSGEQYF
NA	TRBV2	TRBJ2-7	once	TGTGCCAGCAGTGAAGCGTTCGAGGAGGGAGAGCAGTACTTC	CASSEAFEEGEQYF
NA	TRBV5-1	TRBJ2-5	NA	TGCGCCAGCAGCCTTATCGGGGCGCAGCAAGAGACCCAGTACTTC	CASSLIGAQQETQYF
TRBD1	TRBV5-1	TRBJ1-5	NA	TGCGCCAGCAGCCAAGGACAGGTCGGTCAGCCCCAGCATTTT	CASSQGQVGQPQHF
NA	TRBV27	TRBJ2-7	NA	TGTGCCAGCAGTTTATCGACCAGGGGCCACTCCTACGAGCAGTACTTC	CASSLSTRGHSYEQYF
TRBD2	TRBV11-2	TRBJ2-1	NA	TGTGCCAGCAGCTTAGGGTTTAGCGGGAGCTCCTACAATGAGCAGTTCTTC	CASSLGFSGSSYNEQFF
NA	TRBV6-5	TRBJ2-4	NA	TGTGCCAGCAGTATGGGAGTCCTAGCCAAAAACATTCAGTACTTC	CASSMGVLAKNIQYF
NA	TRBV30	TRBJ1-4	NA	TGTGCGATCGACAGTAGTAATGAAAAACTGTTTTTT	CAIDSSNEKLFF
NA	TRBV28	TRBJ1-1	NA	TGTGCCAGCAGTTTCCCGGGGGGCACTGAAGCTTTCTTT	CASSFPGGTEAFF
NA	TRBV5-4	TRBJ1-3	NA	TGTGCCAGCAGCTTTTCGTCAGACTCTGGAAACACCATATATTTT	CASSFSSDSGNTIYF
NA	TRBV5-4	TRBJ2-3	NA	TGTGCCAGCAGCTTGGCACTGTACACAGATACGCAGTATTTT	CASSLALYTDTQYF
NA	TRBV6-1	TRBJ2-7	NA	TGTGCCAGCAGTGAGGAGGTGGGGGCCTACGAGCAGTACTTC	CASSEEVGAYEQYF
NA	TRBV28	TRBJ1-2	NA	TGTGCCAGCATACCTAACTCAGGGCCCATTAACTATGGCTACACCTTC	CASIPNSGPINYGYTF
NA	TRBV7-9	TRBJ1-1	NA	TGTGCCAGCAGCTTAGGAGGCGGGCCTAACACTGAAGCTTTCTTT	CASSLGGGPNTEAFF
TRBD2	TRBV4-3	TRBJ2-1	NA	TGCGCCAGCAGCCAAGAGCGGACTAGCGGGGACAATGAGCAGTTCTTC	CASSQERTSGDNEQFF
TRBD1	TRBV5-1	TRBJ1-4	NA	TGCGCCAGCAGCTGGTCGGGACAGAGGAATGAAAAACTGTTTTTT	CASSWSGQRNEKLFF
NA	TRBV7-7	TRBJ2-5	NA	TGTGCTAGCAGCAAAATCGTAGGGGGGCCCCAAGAGACCCAGTACTTC	CASSKIVGGPQETQYF
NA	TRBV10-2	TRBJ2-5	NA	TGCGCCAGCAGGGCCACAGGATTAGAGACCCAGTACTTC	CASRATGLETQYF
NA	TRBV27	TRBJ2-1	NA	TGTGCCCTGGGGGGTGGGCAGTTCTTC	CALGGGQFF
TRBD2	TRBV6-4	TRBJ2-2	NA	TGTGCCAGCAGTGCCCAGGGACTAGGCAACACCGGGGAGCTGTTTTTT	CASSAQGLGNTGELFF
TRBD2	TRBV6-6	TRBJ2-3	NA	TGTGCCAGCAGTTACCAAGCGGGGACCTACGGGGATACGCAGTATTTT	CASSYQAGTYGDTQYF